This TCR beta chain was profiled in a study of OX40 agonist ivuxolimab in advanced cancers. The wider study: Patients received ivuxolimab, an intravenous treatment, every 2 weeks at 0.01 to 10 mg/kg. Age averaged approximately 60 years (range roughly 23 to 79), and about 86% were male.

Repertoires were generated with immunoSEQ multiplex PCR, while TCRdb's copy carries only in-frame clones and drops some. Among roughly 100,000 clones listed, approximately 87% were seen once. This CDR3 is built from 16 residues. The germline CDR1 and CDR2 sequences are KGHSH and LQKENI. V lost 3 bases and J lost 0, with 12 bases in between. As regards this clone: No antigen is known for it.

Overall study findings and caveats: Patients who responded partially at 0.1-3.0 mg/kg showed clonal expansion ranking among the lowest.

The source is an adult with an advanced solid tumor such as melanoma, head and neck, liver or kidney cancer. The chain links TRBV18 to TRBJ2-4, with D possibly matching TRBD2 (6 bases). The source was CD4+ or CD8+ T cells sorted from blood, collected in a trial of the OX40 agonist ivuxolimab. The CDR3 nucleotides are TGTGCCAGCTCACCCGGTACGGGAGCAGCCAAAAACATTCAGTACTTC. Translation: CASSPGTGAAKNIQYF.